The sequence of this T cell receptor (beta chain) was determined in a study of blood T cell repertoires in COVID-19. CDR1 is SGHNT and CDR2 is YYREEE in the germline V gene (reference sequence). CDR3 length equals 15 residues. Losses at the gene ends were 4 bases for V and 8 bases for J; bases not matched to a gene: 14. Per the authors' pipeline: Quantification of nucleated cells was approximated via reference gene primer amplification. TCRdb's copy holds only in-frame clones and misses some; the assay was immunoSEQ multiplex PCR. V, J and clone size derive from that table, while D and trimming were established from the DNA sequence. This table has hundreds of thousands of clones, roughly 89% appearing once.

The origin of this receptor is a man aged 60 to 75 who had recovered from COVID-19. The chain is built from TRBV5-4 and TRBJ2-7, with 8 bases fitting TRBD1. Sequencing was carried out using peripheral blood. Written as DNA, the CDR3 is TGTGCCAGCAGCGTCGTGACAGGGGTAGAAAAAAAGCAGTACTTC. It encodes CASSVVTGVEKKQYF.